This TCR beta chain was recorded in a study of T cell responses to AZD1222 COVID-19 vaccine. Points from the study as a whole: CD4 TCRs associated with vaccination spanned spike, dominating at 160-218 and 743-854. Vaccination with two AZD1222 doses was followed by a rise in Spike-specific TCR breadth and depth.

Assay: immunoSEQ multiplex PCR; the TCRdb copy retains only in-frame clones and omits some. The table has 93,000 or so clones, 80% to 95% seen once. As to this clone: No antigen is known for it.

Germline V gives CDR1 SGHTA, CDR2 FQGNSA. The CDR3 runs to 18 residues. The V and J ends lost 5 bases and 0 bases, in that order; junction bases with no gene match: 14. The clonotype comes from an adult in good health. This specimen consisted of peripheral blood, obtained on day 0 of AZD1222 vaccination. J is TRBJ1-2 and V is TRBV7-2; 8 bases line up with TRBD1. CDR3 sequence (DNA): TGTGCCAGCAGCCCTCGGACAGGGAGAGACTCGTCTAACTATGGCTACACCTTC. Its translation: CASSPRTGRDSSNYGYTF.